This is a list of T cell receptor beta chains from one sample in a study of shared clonotypes between healthy human individuals. Sequenced by immunoSEQ multiplex PCR; TCRdb stores in-frame clones only, minus some. Of 400,000 to 500,000 clones in the sample, approximately 79% were seen once. Sequenced input: PBMCs. Receptors were obtained from a middle-aged woman in good health. Some clones in this sample may be carry-over from other donors' samples. Each CDR3 is given with its conserved first and last residue. The D gene is left open where the match is weak.

V,J,D,CDR3
TRBV11-2,TRBJ2-3,TRBD2,CASSLGQREPADTQYF
TRBV30,TRBJ2-2,-,CAWSWGSGELFF
TRBV10-2,TRBJ2-3,-,CASSREGGTDTQYF
TRBV5-4,TRBJ1-2,TRBD1,CASSLGDRDYGYTF
TRBV5-4,TRBJ2-1,TRBD2,CASSLDGGAYNEQFF
TRBV5-4,TRBJ2-5,TRBD2,CASSATLAGETQYF
TRBV19,TRBJ1-5,-,CASKQGTSNQPQHF
TRBV7-7,TRBJ2-5,-,CASSLRGYQETQYF
TRBV20-1,TRBJ2-5,-,CSATRGETQYF
TRBV18,TRBJ2-3,-,CASSPTSSTDTQYF
TRBV18,TRBJ2-6,-,CASSPRMITDVPGANVLTF
TRBV5-1,TRBJ1-1,-,CASSLVRGGVIEAFF
TRBV28,TRBJ2-7,-,CASVRSRNAYEQYF
TRBV2,TRBJ2-7,TRBD1,CASSEGGTGGHEQYF
TRBV5-1,TRBJ2-7,-,CASSLEAASYEQYF
TRBV19,TRBJ2-7,-,CASSIGTRTYEQYF
TRBV27,TRBJ2-3,-,CASSLSRPDTQYF
TRBV6-5,TRBJ2-7,TRBD1,CASSRIPTGTEQYF
TRBV6-4,TRBJ1-6,TRBD1,CASSLDRGNSPLHF
TRBV6-6,TRBJ2-5,-,CASSYSGSGRETQYF
TRBV6-4,TRBJ2-1,TRBD1,CASSRDRYNEQFF
TRBV11-2,TRBJ2-7,TRBD2,CASSVGTRDEQYF
TRBV18,TRBJ1-5,-,CASSPGAPNQPQHF
TRBV27,TRBJ1-3,TRBD1,CASSIDRGSGNTIYF
TRBV2,TRBJ2-1,-,CASSREVSYNEQFF
TRBV5-1,TRBJ1-1,-,CASSLDVGNTEAFF
TRBV28,TRBJ2-4,-,CASSLWEGIQYF
TRBV5-1,TRBJ1-2,TRBD1,CASSLESGGGRGGYTF
TRBV4-2,TRBJ1-1,TRBD1,CATSDRKNTEAFF
TRBV6-5,TRBJ2-7,TRBD2,CASSYTGRESYEQYF
TRBV7-6,TRBJ2-7,TRBD1,CASSPATGGASEQYF
TRBV5-1,TRBJ2-1,-,CASSWGGQVSNEQFF
TRBV6-6,TRBJ2-7,TRBD2,CASSRGLAGDQQYF
TRBV7-9,TRBJ2-7,TRBD2,CASSLTSGSLLSSYEQYF
TRBV4-3,TRBJ2-7,-,CASSQGRLANEQYF